This passage covers 19 T cell receptor beta chains from one sample sequenced in a study of response to subunit inactivated influenza vaccine. One entry per CDR3 protein results from TCRdb running MiXCR on the RT-PCR reads. The sample includes 650,000 to 700,000 distinct CDR3 sequences, roughly 14% of them seen just once. The sample consisted of PBMCs from blood, taken less than 13 days after vaccination. Receptor source: a man aged 45 to 65 who received an inactivated influenza vaccine.

CDR3 loop: CASSLGRTSDLNTEAFF. Here the CDR3 DNA reads TGTGCCAGCAGCTTAGGAAGAACGTCTGATCTGAACACTGAAGCTTTCTTT. V and J are TRBV7-9 and TRBJ1-1; D is uncertain. V lost 1 base and J 0 bases, leaving 15 bases between the germline ends. The CDR3 has 17 amino acids. The germline V gene encodes CDR1 SEHNR and CDR2 FQNEAQ (reference sequence).

A word on this clonotype: Since a much larger clone is just one base distant, this may be a read error. The rearrangement joins TRBV10-3 to TRBJ2-5; no clear D gene. Trimming took 4 bases from V and 2 from J, leaving 2 bases between them. CDR3 length: 11 amino acids. The germline V gene has CDR1 ENHRY and CDR2 SYGVKD. CDR3 residues: CAISAQETQYF. The CDR3 DNA reads as TGTGCCATCAGTGCACAAGAGACCCAGTACTTC.

This clonotype was found a few times. The chain is built from TRBV6-5 and TRBJ2-4; D may match TRBD1 or TRBD2 (5 bases each). Per the germline V gene, CDR1 is MNHEY and CDR2 is SVGAGI. The CDR3 totals 13 residues. V dropped 4 bases and J dropped 6 bases, with 10 bases sitting between them. CDR3 bases: TGTGCCAGCAGTTTAGGGACGAGAAACATTCAGTACTTC. Its translation is CASSLGTRNIQYF.

J is TRBJ2-7 and V is TRBV6-5; D is unresolved. CDR3 length equals 15 residues. The germline V and J ends were trimmed by 0 bases and 3 bases, with 12 bases remaining between them. Germline-derived CDR1 and CDR2 are MNHEY and SVGAGI. The CDR3 coding sequence is TGTGCCAGCAGTTACTCGCCAGGCACATACTACGAGCAGTACTTC. Translation gives CASSYSPGTYYEQYF.

This clonotype was seen only a few times. The J gene is TRBJ1-1, the V gene TRBV15, with a tentative D call TRBD1 (5 bases). This CDR3 has 14 amino acids. Trimming left V 0 bases short and J 6 bases short, with 11 bases between. Germline assignment: CDR1 LNHNV and CDR2 YYDKDF (reference sequence). CDR3 sequence (DNA): TGTGCCACCAGCAGAGATCGAAGGGACCCTGAAGCTTTCTTT. Encoded protein: CATSRDRRDPEAFF.

This clonotype was counted many times. The V call is TRBV6-1, the J call TRBJ2-1; D is perhaps TRBD2 (6 bases). Germline CDR1 MNHNS, CDR2 SASEGT. This CDR3 spans 13 amino acids. Deletions cut 6 bases from V and 6 bases from J, with 12 bases between. The CDR3 DNA is TGTGCCAGCAGGGGCCGGGAGCTCAATGAGCAGTTCTTC. Translation: CASRGRELNEQFF.

The rearrangement joins TRBV3-1 to TRBJ2-1, with D possibly being TRBD2 (6 bases). This CDR3 is built from 13 residues. Trimming stripped 3 bases from V and 6 bases from J, with 9 bases between. Germline values: CDR1 LGHDT, CDR2 YNNKEL (reference sequence). For the CDR3, the DNA is TGTGCCAGCAGCCACGGGGGAACCAATGAGCAGTTCTTC. This gives the protein CASSHGGTNEQFF.

This clonotype has a count of ten or more. This sequence joins TRBV6-2 or TRBV6-3 and TRBJ2-7; TRBD1 matches 11 bases. With V trimmed by 9 bases and J by 2 bases, 21 bases remained unmatched. This CDR3 has 19 residues. CDR1 is MNHEY and CDR2 is SVGEGT in the germline V gene. CDR3 region: CARRRRGQGARREAYEQYF. The CDR3, as DNA: TGTGCCAGACGTCGCCGAGGACAGGGGGCGCGTAGAGAGGCCTACGAGCAGTACTTC.

The rearrangement links TRBV6-2 or TRBV6-3 to TRBJ2-3; the match to TRBD1 covers 7 bases. The CDR3 sequence is 15 residues long. Germline V gene data show CDR1 as MNHEY and CDR2 as SVGEGT. After removal of 7 bases from V and 0 bases from J, the junction contained 7 bases not matched to a gene. The CDR3 bases are TGTGCCAGCAACAACCGGGACAGCAGCACAGATACGCAGTATTTT. Its protein product is CASNNRDSSTDTQYF.

The J gene is TRBJ2-3, the V gene TRBV7-2; D ambiguous. The germline CDR1 and CDR2 sequences are SGHTA and FQGNSA. This CDR3 is built from 16 residues. The V and J ends lost 0 bases and 0 bases respectively, with 10 bases between them. CDR3 sequence: CASSLAATRSTDTQYF. The CDR3, as DNA: TGTGCCAGCAGCTTAGCGGCTACCCGAAGCACAGATACGCAGTATTTT. The full variable domain, rest sourced from reference TRBV7-2 and TRBJ2-3, is GAGVSQSPSNKVTEKGKDVELRCDPISGHTALYWYRQSLGQGLEFLIYFQGNSAPDKSGLPSDRFSAERTGGSVSTLTIQRTQQEDSAVYLCASSLAATRSTDTQYFGPGTRLTVL.

The chain employs TRBV20-1 and TRBJ1-6, with 7 bases lining up with TRBD1. Trimming removed 5 bases from V and 8 bases from J; junction bases left unmatched: 6. From germline, CDR1 is DFQATT and CDR2 SNEGSKA (reference sequence). There are 13 residues in the CDR3. This CDR3 is CSALQGFYSPLHF. DNA of the CDR3: TGCAGTGCTCTACAGGGGTTTTATTCACCCCTCCACTTT.

The V and J genes are TRBV9 and TRBJ2-5; unclear D gene. V was pared by 0 bases and J by 1 base, with 7 bases between. The CDR3 runs 14 residues. The V gene's germline CDR1 is SGDLS and CDR2 YYNGEE. The chain's CDR3 is CASSVGAAQETQYF. The DNA for the CDR3 is TGTGCCAGCAGCGTAGGGGCAGCCCAAGAGACCCAGTACTTC. Supplemented by reference TRBV9 and TRBJ2-5, the full variable domain reads DSGVTQTPKHLITATGQRVTLRCSPRSGDLSVYWYQQSLDQGLQFLIQYYNGEERAKGNILERFSAQQFPDLHSELNLSSLELGDSALYFCASSVGAAQETQYFGPGTRLLVL.

The rearrangement joins TRBV20-1 to TRBJ2-1; D uncertain. Germline CDR1 DFQATT, CDR2 SNEGSKA (reference sequence). The CDR3 contains 12 residues. The V gene lost 2 bases and the J gene lost 0 bases, with 2 bases spanning the gap. CDR3 sequence: CSARFSYNEQFF. The CDR3 DNA sequence: TGCAGTGCTAGATTCTCCTACAATGAGCAGTTCTTC.

V usage is TRBV3-1 and J usage is TRBJ2-1; D may be TRBD2 (5 bases). The V and J ends lost 1 base and 0 bases respectively, with 16 bases between them. CDR3 length equals 18 residues. CDR1 and CDR2 (germline): LGHDT, YNNKEL (reference sequence). The CDR3 sequence: CASSQGTWAPSSYNEQFF. The CDR3, as DNA: TGTGCCAGCAGCCAAGGGACTTGGGCCCCTAGCTCCTACAATGAGCAGTTCTTC.

In nucleotides, the CDR3 is TGTGCCAGCAGCCAACATGCCACTAGCGGGAGGGCCTATAGCAATGAGCAGTTCTTC. It translates to CASSQHATSGRAYSNEQFF. V and J are TRBV3-1 and TRBJ2-1; 13 bases are shared with TRBD2. CDR3 length: 19 amino acids. CDR1 LGHDT and CDR2 YNNKEL come from the germline V gene (reference sequence). Unmatched junction bases numbered 13, after V lost 2 bases and J lost 6 bases.

This clonotype has a handful of counts. V gene TRBV2 combines with J gene TRBJ1-3, with 8 positions matching TRBD1. The CDR3 contains 14 residues. V shed 5 bases and J 1 base; nucleotides not matched to a gene: 1. In germline, CDR1 is SNHLY, CDR2 FYNNEI. The CDR3 region is CASSQGASGNTIYF. The CDR3 DNA reads TGTGCCAGCAGTCAGGGGGCATCTGGAAACACCATATATTTT.

The chain combines TRBV12-1 with TRBJ2-3; TRBD1, the D gene given by the table, was not confirmed from the DNA. TRBV12-1 is listed as a pseudogene. There are 16 residues in the CDR3. The CDR3 sequence is CASSPGTGWVTDTQYF. Here the CDR3 DNA reads TGTGCCAGCAGCCCTGGGACAGGGTGGGTCACAGATACGCAGTATTTT.

This clonotype was seen ten or more times. The rearrangement uses TRBV7-2 and TRBJ2-3; the D is unclear. The CDR3 runs to 11 residues. Germline CDR1 and CDR2: SGHTA and FQGNSA. V was shortened by 2 bases and J by 6 bases, with 3 bases between the two germline ends. The CDR3 is CASSLRDTQYF. The DNA of the CDR3 is TGTGCCAGCAGCTTAAGGGATACGCAGTATTTT.

A few counts support this clonotype. The rearrangement links TRBV4-1 to TRBJ1-6; 9 bases match TRBD1. The CDR3 has 14 amino acids. Trimming cost V 8 bases and J 4 bases; bases outside gene matches: 3. The germline V gene encodes CDR1 MGHRA and CDR2 YSYEKL. The CDR3, as DNA: TGCGCCAGCTCGGACAGGGGATATAATTCACCCCTCCACTTT. This sequence encodes CASSDRGYNSPLHF.